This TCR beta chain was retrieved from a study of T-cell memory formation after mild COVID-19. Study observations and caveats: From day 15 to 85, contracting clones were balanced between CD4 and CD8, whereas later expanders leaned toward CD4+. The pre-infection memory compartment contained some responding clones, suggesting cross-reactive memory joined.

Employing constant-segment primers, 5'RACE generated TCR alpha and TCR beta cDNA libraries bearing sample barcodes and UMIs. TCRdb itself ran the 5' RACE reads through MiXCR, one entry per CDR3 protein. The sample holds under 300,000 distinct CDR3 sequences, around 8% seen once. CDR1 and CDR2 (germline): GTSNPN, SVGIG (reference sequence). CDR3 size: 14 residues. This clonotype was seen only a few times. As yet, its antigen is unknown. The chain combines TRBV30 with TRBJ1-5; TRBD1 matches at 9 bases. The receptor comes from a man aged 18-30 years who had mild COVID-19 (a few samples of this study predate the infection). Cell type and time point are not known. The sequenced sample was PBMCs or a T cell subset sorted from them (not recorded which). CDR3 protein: CAVDFGTGRQPQHF. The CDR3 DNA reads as TGTGCTGTAGACTTCGGGACAGGGCGGCAGCCCCAGCATTTT.